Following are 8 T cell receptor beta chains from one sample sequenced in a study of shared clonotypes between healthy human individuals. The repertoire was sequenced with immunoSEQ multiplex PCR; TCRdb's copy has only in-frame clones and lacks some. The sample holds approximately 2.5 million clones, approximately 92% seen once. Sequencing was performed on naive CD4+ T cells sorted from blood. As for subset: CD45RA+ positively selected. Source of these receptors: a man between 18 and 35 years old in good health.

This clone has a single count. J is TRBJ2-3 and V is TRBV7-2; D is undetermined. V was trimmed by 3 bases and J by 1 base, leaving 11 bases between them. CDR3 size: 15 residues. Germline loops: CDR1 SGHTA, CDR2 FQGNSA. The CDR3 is CASSLGRIGTDTQYF. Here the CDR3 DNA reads TGTGCCAGCAGCTTGGGCCGGATCGGCACAGATACGCAGTATTTT.

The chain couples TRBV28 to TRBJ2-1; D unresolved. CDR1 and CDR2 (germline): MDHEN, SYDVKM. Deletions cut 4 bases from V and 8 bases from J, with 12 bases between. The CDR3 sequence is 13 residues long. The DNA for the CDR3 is TGTGCCAGCAGTTCCCGTCATTTGGATGAGCAGTTCTTC. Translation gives CASSSRHLDEQFF.

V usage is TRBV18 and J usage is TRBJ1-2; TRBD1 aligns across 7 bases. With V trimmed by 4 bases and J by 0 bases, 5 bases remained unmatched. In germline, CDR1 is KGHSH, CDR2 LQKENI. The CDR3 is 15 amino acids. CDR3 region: CASSQDRNTNYGYTF. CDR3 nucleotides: TGTGCCAGCTCACAGGACAGGAACACTAACTATGGCTACACCTTC.

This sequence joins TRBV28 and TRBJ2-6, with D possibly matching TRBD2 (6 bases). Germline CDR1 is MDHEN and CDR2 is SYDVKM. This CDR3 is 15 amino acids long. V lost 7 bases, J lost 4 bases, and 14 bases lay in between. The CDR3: CASKIRGYGANVLTF. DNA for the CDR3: TGTGCCAGCAAAATTCGGGGGTACGGGGCCAACGTCCTGACTTTC.

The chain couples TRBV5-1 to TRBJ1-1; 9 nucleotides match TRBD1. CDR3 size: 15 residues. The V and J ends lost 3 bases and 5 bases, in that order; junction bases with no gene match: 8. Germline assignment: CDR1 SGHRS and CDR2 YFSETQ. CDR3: CASSWTGAQRTEAFF. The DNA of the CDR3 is TGCGCCAGCAGCTGGACAGGGGCCCAGAGAACTGAAGCTTTCTTT.

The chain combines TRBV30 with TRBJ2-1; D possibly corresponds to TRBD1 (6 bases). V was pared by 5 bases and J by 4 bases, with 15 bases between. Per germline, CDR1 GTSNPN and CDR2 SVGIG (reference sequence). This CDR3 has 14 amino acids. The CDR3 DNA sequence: TGTGCCTGGCATAGCAGGGGCCCTTACAATGAGCAGTTCTTC. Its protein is CAWHSRGPYNEQFF.

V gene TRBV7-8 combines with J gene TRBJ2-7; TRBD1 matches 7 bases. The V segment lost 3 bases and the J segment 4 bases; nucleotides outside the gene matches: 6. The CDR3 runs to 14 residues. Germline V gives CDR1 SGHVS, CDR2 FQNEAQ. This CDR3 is CASSFQGGAYEQYF. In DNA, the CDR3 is TGTGCCAGCAGCTTTCAAGGGGGCGCGTACGAGCAGTACTTC.

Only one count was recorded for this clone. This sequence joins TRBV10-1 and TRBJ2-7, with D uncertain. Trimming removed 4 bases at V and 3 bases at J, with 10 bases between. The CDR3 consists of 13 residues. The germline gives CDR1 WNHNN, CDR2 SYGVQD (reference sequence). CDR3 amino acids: CASSVSGFYEQYF. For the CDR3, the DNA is TGCGCCAGCAGTGTCTCTGGTTTCTACGAGCAGTACTTC.